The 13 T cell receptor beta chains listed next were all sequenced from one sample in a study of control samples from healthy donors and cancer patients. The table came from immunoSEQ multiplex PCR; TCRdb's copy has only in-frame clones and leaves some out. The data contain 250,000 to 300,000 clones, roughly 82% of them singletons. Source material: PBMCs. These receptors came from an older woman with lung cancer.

The CDR3 DNA sequence: TGTGCCAGCAGTCCTGGACTAGCGTTTTCCTACAATGAGCAGTTCTTC. It encodes CASSPGLAFSYNEQFF. The V call is TRBV2, the J call TRBJ2-1, with TRBD2 matching over 9 bases. The CDR3 is made up of 16 amino acids. Germline V gives CDR1 SNHLY, CDR2 FYNNEI. The J segment lost 1 base and the V segment lost 5 bases, leaving 6 bases of the junction unmatched. Full variable domain (remainder filled in from reference TRBV2 and TRBJ2-1): EPEVTQTPSHQVTQMGQEVILRCVPISNHLYFYWYRQILGQKVEFLVSFYNNEISEKSEIFDDQFSVERPDGSNFTLKIRSTKLEDSAMYFCASSPGLAFSYNEQFFGPGTRLTVL.

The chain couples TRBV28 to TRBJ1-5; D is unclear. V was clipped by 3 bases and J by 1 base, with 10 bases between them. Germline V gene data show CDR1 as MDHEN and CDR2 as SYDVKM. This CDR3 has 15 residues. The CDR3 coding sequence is TGTGCCAGCAGTTTGGGCTCGGGGAGCAATCAGCCCCAGCATTTT. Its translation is CASSLGSGSNQPQHF.

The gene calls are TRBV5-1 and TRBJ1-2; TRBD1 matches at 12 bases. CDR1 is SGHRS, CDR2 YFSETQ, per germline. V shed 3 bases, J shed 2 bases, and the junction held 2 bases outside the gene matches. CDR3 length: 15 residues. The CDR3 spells CASSSGTGGNYGYTF. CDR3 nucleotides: TGCGCCAGCAGCTCTGGGACAGGGGGCAACTATGGCTACACCTTC. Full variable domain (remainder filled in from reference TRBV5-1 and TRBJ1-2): KAGVTQTPRYLIKTRGQQVTLSCSPISGHRSVSWYQQTPGQGLQFLFEYFSETQRNKGNFPGRFSGRQFSNSRSEMNVSTLELGDSALYLCASSSGTGGNYGYTFGSGTRLTVV.

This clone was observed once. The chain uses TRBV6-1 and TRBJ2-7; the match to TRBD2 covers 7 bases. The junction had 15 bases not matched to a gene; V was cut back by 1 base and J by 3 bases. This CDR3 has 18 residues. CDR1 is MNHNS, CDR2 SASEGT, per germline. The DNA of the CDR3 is TGTGCCAGCAGTGAAGGATTTTTCTACGCGGGAGTAGGCTACGAGCAGTACTTC. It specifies CASSEGFFYAGVGYEQYF.

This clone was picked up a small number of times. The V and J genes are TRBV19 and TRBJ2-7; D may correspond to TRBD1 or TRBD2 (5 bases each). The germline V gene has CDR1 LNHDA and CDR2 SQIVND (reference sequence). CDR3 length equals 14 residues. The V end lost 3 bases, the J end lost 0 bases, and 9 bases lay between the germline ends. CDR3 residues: CASSIFGTSYEQYF. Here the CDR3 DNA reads TGTGCCAGTAGTATTTTTGGGACCTCCTACGAGCAGTACTTC.

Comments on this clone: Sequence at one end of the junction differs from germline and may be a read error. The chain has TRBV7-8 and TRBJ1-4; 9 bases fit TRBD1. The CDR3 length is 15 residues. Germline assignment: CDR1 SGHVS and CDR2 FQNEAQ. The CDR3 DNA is TGTGCCGGCAGCGAACAGGGGGCAGGGGATGAAAAACTGTTTTTT. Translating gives CAGSEQGAGDEKLFF.

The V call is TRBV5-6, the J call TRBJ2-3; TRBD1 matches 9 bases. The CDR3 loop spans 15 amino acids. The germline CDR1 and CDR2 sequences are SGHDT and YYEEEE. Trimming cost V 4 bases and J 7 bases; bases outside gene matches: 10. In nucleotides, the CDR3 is TGTGCCAGCAGCCCCGGACAGGGGTCCTGGAATACGCAGTATTTT. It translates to CASSPGQGSWNTQYF. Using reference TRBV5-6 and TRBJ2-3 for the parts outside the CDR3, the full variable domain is DAGVTQSPTHLIKTRGQQVTLRCSPKSGHDTVSWYQQALGQGPQFIFQYYEEEERQRGNFPDRFSGHQFPNYSSELNVNALLLGDSALYLCASSPGQGSWNTQYFGPGTRLTVL.

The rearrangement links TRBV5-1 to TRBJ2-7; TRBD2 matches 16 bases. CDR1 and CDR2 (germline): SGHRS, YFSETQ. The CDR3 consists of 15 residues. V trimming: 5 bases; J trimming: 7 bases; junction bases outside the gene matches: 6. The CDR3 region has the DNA TGCGCCAGCAGTTCCGGGACTAGCGGGAGGGTTGAGCAGTACTTC. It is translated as CASSSGTSGRVEQYF. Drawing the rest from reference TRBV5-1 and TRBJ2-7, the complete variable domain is KAGVTQTPRYLIKTRGQQVTLSCSPISGHRSVSWYQQTPGQGLQFLFEYFSETQRNKGNFPGRFSGRQFSNSRSEMNVSTLELGDSALYLCASSSGTSGRVEQYFGPGTRLTVT.

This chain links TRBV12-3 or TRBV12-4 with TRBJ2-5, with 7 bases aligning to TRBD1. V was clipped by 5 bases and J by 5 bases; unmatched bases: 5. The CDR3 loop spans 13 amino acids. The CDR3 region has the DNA TGTGCCAGCAGTCCTGTGACAGGGGAGACCCAGTACTTC. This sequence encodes CASSPVTGETQYF.

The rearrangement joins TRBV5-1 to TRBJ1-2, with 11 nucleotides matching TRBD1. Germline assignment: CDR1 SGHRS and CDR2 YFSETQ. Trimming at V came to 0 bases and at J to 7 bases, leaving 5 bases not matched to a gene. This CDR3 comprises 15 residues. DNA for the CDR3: TGCGCCAGCAGCTTGGCCGGACAGGGGGCGAGTGGCTACACCTTC. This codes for CASSLAGQGASGYTF. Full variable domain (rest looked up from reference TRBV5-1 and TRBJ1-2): KAGVTQTPRYLIKTRGQQVTLSCSPISGHRSVSWYQQTPGQGLQFLFEYFSETQRNKGNFPGRFSGRQFSNSRSEMNVSTLELGDSALYLCASSLAGQGASGYTFGSGTRLTVV.

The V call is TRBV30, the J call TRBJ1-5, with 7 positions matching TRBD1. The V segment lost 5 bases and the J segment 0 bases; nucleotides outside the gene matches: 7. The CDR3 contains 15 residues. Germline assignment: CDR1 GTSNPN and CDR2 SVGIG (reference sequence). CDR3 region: CAWETQGISNQPQHF. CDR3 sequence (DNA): TGTGCCTGGGAGACACAGGGGATTAGCAATCAGCCCCAGCATTTT. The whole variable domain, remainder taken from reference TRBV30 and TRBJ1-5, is SQTIHQWPATLVQPVGSPLSLECTVEGTSNPNLYWYRQAAGRGLQLLFYSVGIGQISSEVPQNLSASRPQDRQFILSSKKLLLSDSGFYLCAWETQGISNQPQHFGDGTRLSIL.

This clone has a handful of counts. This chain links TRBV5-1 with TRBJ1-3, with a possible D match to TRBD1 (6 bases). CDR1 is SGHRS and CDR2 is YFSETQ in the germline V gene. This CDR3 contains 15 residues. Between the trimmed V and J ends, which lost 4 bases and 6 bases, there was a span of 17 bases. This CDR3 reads CASSQGGGKENTIYF. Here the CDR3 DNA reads TGCGCCAGCAGCCAGGGAGGGGGAAAGGAAAACACCATATATTTT.

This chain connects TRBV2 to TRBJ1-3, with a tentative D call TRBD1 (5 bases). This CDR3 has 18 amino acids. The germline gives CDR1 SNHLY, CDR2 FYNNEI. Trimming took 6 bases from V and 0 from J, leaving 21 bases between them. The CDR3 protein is CASRLGPWPRSSGNTIYF. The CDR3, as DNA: TGTGCCAGCAGGTTGGGACCTTGGCCAAGGTCCTCTGGAAACACCATATATTTT.